This T cell receptor beta chain was sequenced in a study of shared clonotypes between healthy human individuals (dated by TCRdb to about 2020). A note on the overall study: A couple of women and three men aged 18 to 49 years were included in the cohort. Per donor, three plates each were used for CD4 naive and CD4 memory, two for CD8 naive, and one for CD8 memory. The study deeply sequenced blood TCR repertoires of several healthy adults to estimate repertoire size and the extent of clonotype sharing between individuals. Different laboratories and diverse techniques were used to prepare libraries and sequence TCR repertoires, to increase sequencing depth and limit assay-specific biases. Per donor, leukapheresis produced somewhere between about 0.94 and 9.5 billion PBMCs. On the study overall, not on this receptor specifically: Naive subsets generally had larger estimated clonotype richness than memory subsets did. Pairwise subsampling indicated that sequencing depth was expected to affect the degree of clonotype sharing among donors. Rarefaction of sorted-subset datasets indicated incomplete sequencing despite the large sequencing depth. Sharing across several donors was observed for approximately 5% of naive CD4, 3% to 4% of naive CD8, roughly 2.4% of memory CD4, and about 0.4% of memory CD8 clonotypes. Compared with non-shared clonotypes, the clonotypes found in all four sorted-subset donors had higher generation probabilities. Sampling was restricted to blood, and TCR repertoires in tissue are likely to differ from TCR repertoires in blood. Because the study included only a small number of donors, the genetic and exposure-history diversity represented was limited.

With regard to this clone: The antigen it recognizes is unknown. Base qualities are not at hand, and no much larger clone is one base apart.

In the germline V gene, CDR1 corresponds to SGHTA and CDR2 to FQGNSA. The junction shows trimming of 0 bases on V and 1 base on J, plus 12 bases between the germline ends. The CDR3 runs 17 residues from the cysteine to the phenylalanine. CDR3 DNA only is kept here, 51 bases in frame from base 1. Using the deep immunoSEQ assay, TCR CDR3 regions were amplified from genomic DNA by multiplex PCR. Extracted genomic DNA from each cell subset was spread evenly across all wells of several immunoSEQ 96-well plates, with each plate serving as a replicate. For sorted subsets, around 200 ng genomic DNA, equal to 30,000 to 35,000 T cell genomes, was loaded into each replicate PCR. Purified libraries were quantified with a Qubit 3.0 fluorometer, sized on a Bioanalyzer 2100, and re-quantified with the KAPA Library Quantification kit. Each immunoSEQ 96-well plate was sequenced on its own single-read 150-cycle Illumina NextSeq 550 flow cell. In the paper's pipeline: Because only junctional sequences without quality scores were contained in the immunoSEQ output, filtering matching that applied to full-length reads could not be performed. Sequences were annotated with PyIR, a Python wrapper for IgBLAST v1.9, and V/J genes and CDR3 were assigned using IMGT germline references. Reads were removed for weak V/J assignments (E-value above 1e-6), missing CDR3, stop codons, out-of-frame junctions, or ambiguous translated residues. V3J clonotypes were defined as sequences sharing an identical inferred V gene, J gene, and CDR3 amino acid sequence. Percentage overlap between repertoires was computed as shared unique clonotypes divided by the size of the smaller repertoire. RTK rarefaction, the Chao1 estimator, and Recon v2.1 estimates of unobserved clonotypes were used to assess repertoire richness. Generation probabilities were computed with OLGA for all TCRbeta clonotypes obtained by the gDNA method from a handful of donors. The table comes from immuneACCESS by way of TCRdb, which keeps in-frame sequences with V and J called. Part of the clones is missing from these tables; in studies checked, under half for an unresolved V gene and the rest for unknown reasons. The V and J calls and the clone size are those of that table, but D and trimming were determined from the DNA. This sample holds around 2.5 million clones; roughly 93% were observed only once. The top ten constitute about 0.38% of the sample.

Donors were healthy HIV-negative adults with no recently reported acute infections or vaccinations. All donors were Caucasian adults living in Nashville, Tennessee, USA. CD4+ T cells were enriched by magnetic negative selection; naive cells were then positively selected on CD45RA, and the negative fraction formed the memory subset. After blood collection by leukapheresis, PBMCs were isolated using Ficoll-Histopaque density gradient centrifugation and then cryopreserved in the vapor phase of liquid nitrogen. Purity and quantity of every magnetically sorted T cell population were checked by analytical flow cytometry. Genomic DNA was isolated from every sorted fraction and measured by UV absorbance on a Nanodrop 2000c.

Input material: naive CD4+ T cells from PBMCs. Explained via the paper, the cell subset or site label denotes: CD45RA+ positively selected. The clonotype comes from a young man in good health. Some clones in this sample may be carry-over from other donors' samples. This sequence uses TRBV7-2 and TRBJ2-2, with the D gene call left open. In nucleotide form, the sequence is TGTGCCAGCAGCTTAGCGTGGCTCCCCCAGAACACCGGGGAGCTGTTTTTT. This sequence encodes CASSLAWLPQNTGELFF.